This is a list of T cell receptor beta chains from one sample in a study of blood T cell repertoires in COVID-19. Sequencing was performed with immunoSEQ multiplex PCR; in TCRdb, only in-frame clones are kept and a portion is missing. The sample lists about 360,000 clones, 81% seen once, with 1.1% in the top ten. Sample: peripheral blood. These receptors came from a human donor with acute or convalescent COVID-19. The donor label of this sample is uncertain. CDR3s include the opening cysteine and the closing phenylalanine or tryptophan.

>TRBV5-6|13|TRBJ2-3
CASSRTGSDTQYF
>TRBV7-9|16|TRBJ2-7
CASSFSNPGAGYEQYF
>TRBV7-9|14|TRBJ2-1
CASSFGTAYNEQFF
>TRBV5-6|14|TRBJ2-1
CASSLIDTDNEQFF
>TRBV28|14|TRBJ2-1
CASSFEREVGEQFF
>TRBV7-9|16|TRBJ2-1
CASRPQGGGVNNEQFF
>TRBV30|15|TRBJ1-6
CAWSLGYARHSPLHF
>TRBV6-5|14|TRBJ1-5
CATSLLQGAQPQHF
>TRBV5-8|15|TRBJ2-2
CASSLGQGYSGELFF
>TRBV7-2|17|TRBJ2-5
CASSLSWGGVYQETQYF
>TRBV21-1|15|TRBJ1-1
CASSKFRDTNTEAFF
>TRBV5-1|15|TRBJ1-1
CASSPGQGGSTEAFF
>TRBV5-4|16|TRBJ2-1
CASSIGGTTPNNEQFF